The 10 T cell receptor beta chains below were found in one sample sequenced in a study of identical twins. TCRdb analysed the 5' RACE reads with MiXCR anew, one entry per CDR3 protein. Of a few hundred thousand distinct CDR3 sequences detected, roughly 8.7% appear once; the ten largest clones hold less than 4%. The sample was also linked to a second study, of yellow fever vaccine responses in identical twins.

Sequenced sample: CD8+ T cells sorted from blood. Receptors originate from a woman in her late teens or twenties in good health.

The chain couples TRBV28 to TRBJ2-3; 11 nucleotides match TRBD1. In germline, CDR1 is MDHEN, CDR2 SYDVKM. After removal of 3 bases from V and 5 bases from J, the junction contained 7 bases not matched to a gene. This CDR3 has 16 residues. For the CDR3, the DNA is TGTGCCAGCAGTTTCTGGGACAGGGGGAGATTAGATACGCAGTATTTT. It specifies CASSFWDRGRLDTQYF.

The gene calls are TRBV5-1 and TRBJ2-3, with D maybe TRBD2 (6 bases). Germline-derived CDR1 and CDR2 are SGHRS and YFSETQ. CDR3 length: 15 amino acids. V shed 2 bases and J shed 0 bases, with 10 bases lying between them. As DNA, the CDR3 is TGCGCCAGCAGCTTAGTACTAGCTAGCACAGATACGCAGTATTTT. Translation gives CASSLVLASTDTQYF.

There are many counts of this clonotype. The chain links TRBV4-3 to TRBJ1-1; D possibly corresponds to TRBD1 (5 bases). This CDR3 contains 13 residues. V lost 0 bases and J lost 5, with 7 bases in between. Germline lookup yields CDR1 LGHNA and CDR2 YSLEER. The CDR3 is CASSQDGGTEAFF. The CDR3 DNA reads TGCGCCAGCAGCCAAGATGGGGGGACTGAAGCTTTCTTT.

This clonotype has ten or more counts. The genes are TRBV5-1 and TRBJ1-5, with unresolved D. Per the germline V gene, CDR1 is SGHRS and CDR2 is YFSETQ. V was pared by 1 base and J by 6 bases, with 8 bases between. The CDR3 runs to 13 residues. CDR3 in amino acids: CASSLTGGQPQHF. CDR3 DNA: TGCGCCAGCAGCTTGACGGGAGGTCAGCCCCAGCATTTT. The entire variable domain, with the rest obtained from reference TRBV5-1 and TRBJ1-5, is as follows: KAGVTQTPRYLIKTRGQQVTLSCSPISGHRSVSWYQQTPGQGLQFLFEYFSETQRNKGNFPGRFSGRQFSNSRSEMNVSTLELGDSALYLCASSLTGGQPQHFGDGTRLSIL.

V usage is TRBV7-8 and J usage is TRBJ2-7; 8 bases are shared with TRBD2. The CDR3 runs 15 residues. In germline, CDR1 is SGHVS, CDR2 FQNEAQ. Unmatched junction bases numbered 2, after V lost 1 base and J lost 0 bases. CDR3 bases: TGTGCCAGCAGCTTAGAGGGGACTAGCTCCTACGAGCAGTACTTC. Translation: CASSLEGTSSYEQYF.

This chain joins TRBV21-1 and TRBJ2-2. TRBV21-1 represents a pseudogene. This CDR3 has 13 residues. DNA of the CDR3: TGTGCCAGCAGCAAAGCGGGGTATGAGGAGCTGTTTTTT. It yields the protein CASSKAGYEELFF.

This clonotype has a handful of counts. This chain links TRBV10-3 with TRBJ2-7; D remains unclear. This CDR3 region has 12 residues. V was clipped by 6 bases and J by 5 bases, with 11 bases between them. Germline V gene data show CDR1 as ENHRY and CDR2 as SYGVKD. The CDR3 sequence: CAIRSTLDEQYF. The CDR3, as DNA: TGTGCCATCAGGTCGACGCTGGACGAGCAGTACTTC.

This clonotype has a handful of counts. This sequence joins TRBV27 and TRBJ2-7; 13 nucleotides match TRBD2. The CDR3 is made up of 16 amino acids. The V gene's germline CDR1 is MNHEY and CDR2 SMNVEV (reference sequence). Trimming cost V 5 bases and J 1 base; bases outside gene matches: 5. The CDR3 reads CASSHEGLAGSYEQYF. CDR3 sequence (DNA): TGTGCCAGCAGTCATGAGGGACTAGCGGGATCCTACGAGCAGTACTTC.

This clonotype was observed many times. V and J are TRBV28 and TRBJ1-1; 11 nucleotides line up with TRBD1. Germline values: CDR1 MDHEN, CDR2 SYDVKM. With 4 bases clipped from V and 5 bases from J, the junction kept 3 bases outside the gene matches. The length of the CDR3 is 14 residues. As DNA, the CDR3 is TGTGCCAGCAGTTGGACAGGGGGCGAAACTGAAGCTTTCTTT. Translated: CASSWTGGETEAFF.

The chain recombines TRBV7-9 with TRBJ2-7, with 9 bases lining up with TRBD1. The CDR3 has 16 residues. V lost 0 bases and J lost 0; bases outside the gene matches: 3. CDR1 is SEHNR, CDR2 FQNEAQ, per germline (reference sequence). The CDR3 coding sequence is TGTGCCAGCAGCTTAGCGGGGGGACAGGGCTCCTACGAGCAGTACTTC. Its protein is CASSLAGGQGSYEQYF.